This TCR beta chain was recorded in a study of CD8+ T cells in alopecia areata. Study details: In an open-label trial, patients got 5 to 10 mg tofacitinib twice daily. Patients remained on tofacitinib for 6 to 18 months and then went 6 months without it. The study's findings and limits: Normal-skin resident alphabeta T cells also appear among scalp sample sequences. Relative to normal scalp, lesional scalp, especially alopecia totalis/universalis, showed higher clonality.

CDR1 and CDR2 from the germline V gene are SEHNR and FQNEAQ (reference sequence). With 5 bases removed from V and 4 bases from J, the gap between germline ends came to 15 bases. The CDR3 covers 15 residues. As part of sample collection, lesional scalp punch biopsies and peripheral blood were taken from alopecia areata patients. Reverse transcribed after extraction, RNA yielded cDNA as the sequencing template. Produced via immunoSEQ multiplex PCR; TCRdb's table is partial and in-frame only. This sample has around 5,900 clones, with 50% to 75% found just once. Concerning this clone: The antigen remains unidentified.

The rearrangement joins TRBV7-9 to TRBJ2-1; D is uncertain. Sequencing was done on a sample of skin. The TCR originated in a human donor with alopecia areata. CDR3 DNA: TGTGCCAGCAGCCGGGCGCCTTGGGATTACAATGAGCAGTTCTTC. This encodes CASSRAPWDYNEQFF. Full variable domain (outside the CDR3, taken from reference TRBV7-9 and TRBJ2-1): DTGVSQNPRHKITKRGQNVTFRCDPISEHNRLYWYRQTLGQGPEFLTYFQNEAQLEKSRLLSDRFSAERPKGSFSTLEIQRTEQGDSAMYLCASSRAPWDYNEQFFGPGTRLTVL.